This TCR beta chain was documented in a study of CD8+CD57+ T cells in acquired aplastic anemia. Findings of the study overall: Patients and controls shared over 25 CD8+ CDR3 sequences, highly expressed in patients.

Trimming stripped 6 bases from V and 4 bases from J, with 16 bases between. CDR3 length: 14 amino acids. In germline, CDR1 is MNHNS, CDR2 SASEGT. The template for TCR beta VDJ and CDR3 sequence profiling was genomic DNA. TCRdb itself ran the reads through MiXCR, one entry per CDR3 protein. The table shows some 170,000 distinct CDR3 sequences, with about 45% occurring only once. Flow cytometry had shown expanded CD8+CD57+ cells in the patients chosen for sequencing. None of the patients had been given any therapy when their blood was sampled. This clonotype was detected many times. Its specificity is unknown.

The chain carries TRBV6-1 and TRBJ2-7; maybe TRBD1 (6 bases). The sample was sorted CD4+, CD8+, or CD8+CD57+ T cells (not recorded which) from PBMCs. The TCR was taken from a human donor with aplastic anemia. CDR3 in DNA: TGTGCCAGCAGCGGCAGGGGAAGGTGGTACGAGCAGTACTTC. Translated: CASSGRGRWYEQYF.